These 25 T cell receptor beta chains share one sample of origin, sequenced in a study of blood T cell repertoires in COVID-19. The protocol was immunoSEQ multiplex PCR, while the TCRdb copy is restricted to in-frame clones and leaves out a portion. The data contain about 100,000 clones, roughly 88% of them singletons. Sequencing was done on a sample of peripheral blood. The origin of the receptors is a man aged 45 to 65 with active or convalescent COVID-19.

The rearrangement links TRBV28 to TRBJ1-2; 10 positions agree with TRBD1. This CDR3 region has 13 residues. Trimming removed 6 bases from V and 4 bases from J; junction bases left unmatched: 2. Germline V gene sequence: CDR1 MDHEN, CDR2 SYDVKM. The CDR3 reads CASRTGGLYGYTF. In nucleotides, the CDR3 is TGTGCCAGCAGGACAGGGGGCCTCTATGGCTACACCTTC.

J is TRBJ2-1 and V is TRBV6-5; 8 bases map to TRBD2. V was clipped by 6 bases and J by 8 bases; unmatched bases: 12. This CDR3 contains 15 residues. Germline values: CDR1 MNHEY, CDR2 SVGAGI. DNA of the CDR3: TGTGCCAGCAGCCTGGGACTAGTCGAAGATGATGAGCAGTTCTTC. The encoded protein is CASSLGLVEDDEQFF.

Written as DNA, the CDR3 is TGTGCCAGCAGAGGACTAGCGGACAATGAGCAGTTCTTC. This encodes CASRGLADNEQFF. This chain uses TRBV6-5 with TRBJ2-1; 10 bases are shared with TRBD2. V gave up 6 bases and J gave up 5 bases; unmatched junction bases: 1. This CDR3 comprises 13 residues. The germline CDR1 and CDR2 sequences are MNHEY and SVGAGI.

This clone was detected only once. This chain joins TRBV3-1 (or the pseudogene TRBV3-2) and TRBJ2-1, with 8 positions matching TRBD2. The CDR3 contains 15 residues. Germline CDR1 and CDR2: LGHDT and YNNKEL (reference sequence). V lost 5 bases, J lost 1 base, and 4 bases stayed unmatched. DNA for the CDR3: TGTGCCAGCAGCATGAGACTAGCGTCCTACAATGAGCAGTTCTTC. It specifies CASSMRLASYNEQFF.

This chain links TRBV4-1 with TRBJ2-2; 9 bases match TRBD1. V lost 5 bases, J lost 6 bases, and 10 bases stayed unmatched. Germline V gives CDR1 MGHRA, CDR2 YSYEKL. This CDR3 is built from 16 residues. CDR3 amino acids: CASSGVRQGGAGELFF. The CDR3, as DNA: TGCGCCAGCAGCGGCGTGCGACAGGGGGGGGCCGGGGAGCTGTTTTTT.

The chain recombines TRBV28 with TRBJ1-5; tentatively, D is TRBD1 (5 bases). Deletions cut 3 bases from V and 2 bases from J, with 11 bases between. CDR1 and CDR2 from the germline V gene are MDHEN and SYDVKM. This CDR3 has 15 residues. CDR3 protein: CASSLGGTGNQPQHF. The CDR3, as DNA: TGTGCCAGCAGTTTGGGGGGGACCGGCAATCAGCCCCAGCATTTT.

CDR3 region: CASSKGHYNGYEQYF. As DNA, the CDR3 is TGTGCCAGCAGCAAAGGGCACTATAACGGCTACGAGCAGTACTTC. The chain employs TRBV21-1 and TRBJ2-7; TRBD2, the D gene given by the table, was not confirmed from the DNA. TRBV21-1 is a listed pseudogene. This CDR3 comprises 15 residues.

J is TRBJ2-5 and V is TRBV18; possible D gene TRBD2, 5 bases. The CDR3 totals 13 residues. Germline V gene lookup returns CDR1 KGHSH and CDR2 LQKENI. V was cut by 5 bases and J by 5 bases, with 12 bases left in between. The CDR3 DNA reads as TGTGCCAGCTCAGCTTGGAGGCTCGAGACCCAGTACTTC. Protein product: CASSAWRLETQYF.

This chain connects TRBV30 to TRBJ2-1, with D perhaps matching TRBD1 (6 bases). CDR1 and CDR2 (germline): GTSNPN, SVGIG (reference sequence). Trimming shortened V by 0 bases and J by 7 bases, and 16 bases separated the two germline ends. This CDR3 has 15 amino acids. The CDR3 region is CAWSVGAGQLNEQFF. The DNA for the CDR3 is TGTGCCTGGAGTGTTGGGGCCGGACAGTTAAATGAGCAGTTCTTC.

This sequence joins TRBV7-6 and TRBJ1-1; the D is unclear. Looked up from germline, CDR1 is SGHVS and CDR2 is FNYEAQ. V dropped 1 base and J dropped 1 base, with 10 bases sitting between them. This CDR3 has 15 residues. CDR3 DNA sequence: TGTGCCAGCAGCTTAGGGCACGGGAAGAACACTGAAGCTTTCTTT. It encodes CASSLGHGKNTEAFF.

The rearrangement uses TRBV7-9 and TRBJ2-1; 10 bases map to TRBD2. Looked up from germline, CDR1 is SEHNR and CDR2 is FQNEAQ (reference sequence). The CDR3 loop spans 15 amino acids. With 7 bases clipped from V and 6 bases from J, the junction kept 9 bases outside the gene matches. DNA for the CDR3: TGTGCCAGCAACCCTAGCGGGAGCAGAACCAATGAGCAGTTCTTC. Protein sequence: CASNPSGSRTNEQFF.

This clone showed up just once. This rearrangement joins TRBV2 to TRBJ2-7, with a possible D match to TRBD1 (5 bases). Germline V gene lookup returns CDR1 SNHLY and CDR2 FYNNEI. Trimming removed 4 bases at V and 3 bases at J, with 10 bases between. There are 13 residues in the CDR3. CDR3 region: CASSVDSLYEQYF. DNA of the CDR3: TGTGCCAGCAGTGTAGACAGCCTCTACGAGCAGTACTTC.

The rearrangement joins TRBV7-2 to TRBJ1-3; 8 nucleotides align to TRBD1. Germline loops: CDR1 SGHTA, CDR2 FQGNSA. After removal of 3 bases from V and 3 bases from J, the junction contained 1 base not matched to a gene. This CDR3 comprises 14 residues. CDR3 nucleotides: TGTGCCAGCAGCTTCGACAGGGGTGGAAACACCATATATTTT. Protein product: CASSFDRGGNTIYF.

The rearrangement joins TRBV7-2 to TRBJ2-1, with 11 bases that match TRBD2. The J segment lost 3 bases and the V segment lost 5 bases, leaving 3 bases of the junction unmatched. The CDR3 extends over 15 amino acids. Germline CDR1 and CDR2: SGHTA and FQGNSA. CDR3 DNA sequence: TGTGCCAGCAGCCCCGGGACTAGCGGCTACAATGAGCAGTTCTTC. Translating gives CASSPGTSGYNEQFF.

This chain connects TRBV5-4 to TRBJ1-1, with a weak D call TRBD1 (6 bases). The germline V gene has CDR1 SGHNT and CDR2 YYREEE (reference sequence). There are 17 residues in the CDR3. V gave up 4 bases and J gave up 3 bases, with 22 bases separating them. The CDR3: CASSPLGRGGWDTEAFF. CDR3 sequence (DNA): TGTGCCAGCAGCCCCTTAGGTCGTGGGGGCTGGGACACTGAAGCTTTCTTT.

The V call is TRBV5-1, the J call TRBJ2-3, with 9 positions matching TRBD2. The CDR3 is 20 amino acids. V was clipped by 4 bases and J by 2 bases; unmatched bases: 20. Germline V lookup: CDR1 SGHRS, CDR2 YFSETQ. This CDR3 reads CASSPGRASSGKGYTDTQYF. CDR3 bases: TGCGCCAGCAGCCCCGGTAGGGCCTCTAGCGGGAAGGGGTACACAGATACGCAGTATTTT.

The rearrangement joins TRBV25-1 to TRBJ1-5; no reliable D call. V lost 2 bases, J lost 1 base, and 9 bases lay in between. Germline CDR1 MGHDK, CDR2 SYGVNS. The CDR3 covers 15 residues. CDR3 coding DNA: TGTGCCAGCAGTGAAGACATTTGGAGCAATCAGCCCCAGCATTTT. Its protein product is CASSEDIWSNQPQHF.

The V gene is TRBV5-6, the J gene TRBJ2-5, with 9 bases fitting TRBD1. J was trimmed by 3 bases and V by 3 bases; bases with no gene match: 3. This CDR3 has 14 amino acids. The germline V gene has CDR1 SGHDT and CDR2 YYEEEE. CDR3 sequence reads: CASSWDRVEETQYF. The CDR3 DNA sequence: TGTGCCAGCAGCTGGGACAGGGTGGAAGAGACCCAGTACTTC.

The rearrangement joins TRBV27 to TRBJ2-3; 8 bases match TRBD2. Germline CDR1 reads MNHEY; CDR2 reads SMNVEV (reference sequence). V shed 2 bases and J 2 bases; nucleotides not matched to a gene: 3. The CDR3 consists of 15 residues. The CDR3 sequence is CASSLTGGLTDTQYF. As DNA, the CDR3 is TGTGCCAGCAGTTTAACGGGAGGGCTCACAGATACGCAGTATTTT.

This rearrangement joins TRBV5-3 to TRBJ1-5, with a tentative D call TRBD1 (5 bases). TRBV5-3 is recorded as an ORF, its role being uncertain. Trimming removed 0 bases from V and 4 bases from J, with 23 bases in between. The CDR3 sequence is 19 residues long. The CDR3: CARSLGNVRDGRWNQPQHF. CDR3 in DNA: TGTGCCAGAAGCTTGGGAAATGTCAGGGATGGGAGGTGGAATCAGCCCCAGCATTTT.

The chain links TRBV9 to TRBJ2-1, with TRBD2 as a possible D gene (6 bases). CDR3 length equals 16 residues. Germline lookup yields CDR1 SGDLS and CDR2 YYNGEE. Trimming stripped 3 bases from V and 6 bases from J, with 19 bases between. The CDR3 protein is CASSGFVPGLRNEQFF. CDR3 nucleotide sequence: TGTGCCAGCAGCGGATTTGTTCCCGGACTACGCAATGAGCAGTTCTTC. The complete variable domain, with remaining parts taken from reference TRBV9 and TRBJ2-1, reads DSGVTQTPKHLITATGQRVTLRCSPRSGDLSVYWYQQSLDQGLQFLIQYYNGEERAKGNILERFSAQQFPDLHSELNLSSLELGDSALYFCASSGFVPGLRNEQFFGPGTRLTVL.

This chain joins TRBV4-1 and TRBJ2-2, with D maybe TRBD1 (5 bases). The V gene's germline CDR1 is MGHRA and CDR2 YSYEKL. V dropped 0 bases and J dropped 0 bases, with 8 bases sitting between them. This CDR3 has 16 residues. CDR3 in amino acids: CASSQETAANTGELFF. The CDR3 coding sequence is TGCGCCAGCAGCCAAGAGACAGCTGCGAACACCGGGGAGCTGTTTTTT.

The chain employs TRBV10-3 and TRBJ1-4; 7 bases map to TRBD1. Trimming at V came to 0 bases and at J to 0 bases, leaving 4 bases not matched to a gene. CDR1 is ENHRY, CDR2 SYGVKD, per germline. The CDR3 is 17 residues long. CDR3 region: CAISESRQGATNEKLFF. The CDR3 DNA is TGTGCCATCAGTGAGTCGAGGCAGGGGGCAACTAATGAAAAACTGTTTTTT.

This chain connects TRBV28 to TRBJ1-2; D not resolved. CDR3 length: 13 residues. CDR1 is MDHEN, CDR2 SYDVKM, per germline. V lost 2 bases to trimming and J lost 6 bases, with 10 bases between them. As DNA, the CDR3 is TGTGCCAGCAGTTTACGGAGGTCCCATGGCTACACCTTC. This gives the protein CASSLRRSHGYTF.

The J gene is TRBJ2-3, the V gene TRBV18, with D perhaps matching TRBD2 (5 bases). The length of the CDR3 is 16 residues. CDR1 and CDR2 (germline): KGHSH, LQKENI. The ends were cut back, 5 bases at V and 2 bases at J, with 17 bases in the middle. The CDR3 loop reads CASSTGSSFSTDTQYF. DNA for the CDR3: TGTGCCAGCTCAACGGGTTCTAGCTTTTCCACAGATACGCAGTATTTT.